This T cell receptor (beta chain) was sequenced in a study of response to subunit inactivated influenza vaccine (dated by TCRdb to 2016 to 2019). For the wider study: To follow how T cells responded to a trivalent subunit inactivated influenza vaccine, the researchers relied on deep quantitative profiling of the T cell receptor repertoire.

Library preparation employed RT-PCR. TCRdb shows the sequencer as Illumina HiSeq 2500. TCRdb reprocessing: public reads trimmed at Q25 with fastp, clones called with MiXCR, in-frame beta chains kept. Rows are combined by CDR3 protein, so each entry shows the most common genes and DNA. The sample records around 480,000 distinct CDR3 sequences, approximately 15% of which are singletons. In total, the top ten clones hold less than 4% of the sample. From the cysteine up to the phenylalanine, the CDR3 has a length of 14 residues. The retained sequence is limited to the CDR3, 42 bases, with the frame set at the first base. V and J are trimmed by 1 base and 6 bases, and the gene matches miss 3 bases of the junction. Per the germline V gene, SNHLY is the CDR1 and FYNNEI is the CDR2. Summary of the overall study and its limitations: According to the authors, only a limited number of new T cells may be recruited by each seasonal influenza vaccination.

A note on this clonotype: The antigen this receptor binds is unknown. No clone much larger than this one lies a single base away; base qualities are absent.

Here the chain combines TRBV2 and TRBJ1-5, and 7 junctional nucleotides match TRBD1. The clonotype originates from a man aged 45 to 70 who received an inactivated influenza vaccine. Donor details come from another sample of the same person, matched by shared clones. The sample was CD4+ T cells sorted from PBMCs, taken around 2 years after vaccination. This receptor has the CDR3 CASSEDRGAQPQHF. The DNA sequence is given as TGTGCCAGCAGTGAAGACAGGGGCGCTCAGCCCCAGCATTTT.